The clone carrying this T cell receptor beta chain was observed a few times. What it recognizes is unknown. V was pared by 4 bases and J by 3 bases, with 10 bases of the junction left unmatched. The CDR3 runs 16 residues. The germline CDR1 and CDR2 sequences are SGHAT and FQNNGV. The sample belongs to a study of blood T cells in healthy people across ages. Overall study findings and caveats: Estimated diversity across one million T cells was deemed an underestimate.

Using a J-beta primer mix together with a sample-barcoded 5' primer, a second PCR was run for about 6 to 12 cycles. TCRdb independently ran MiXCR on the 5' RACE reads; one entry per CDR3 protein. This sample has about 940,000 distinct CDR3 sequences, with roughly 50% found just once. This chain uses TRBV11-2 with TRBJ2-3; 7 bases match TRBD2. Sequencing was performed on blood. The source of this sequence is a man in his thirties or forties in good health. CDR3 nucleotide sequence: TGTGCCAGCAGCTCGCTAGTTGCGGGGGTTACAGATACGCAGTATTTT. Translated: CASSSLVAGVTDTQYF.